One sample yielded the 25 T cell receptor beta chains listed below, sequenced in a study of T cells after yellow fever vaccination. Via MiXCR, TCRdb re-called the 5' RACE reads, giving one row per CDR3 protein. The table includes 130,000 or so distinct CDR3 sequences, about 16% detected once. This material consisted of CD8+ T cells sorted from PBMCs, taken 5 days after the yellow fever booster vaccination. These receptors were taken from a man aged 18 to 30 who received the YFV17D yellow fever vaccine.

This clonotype has only a few counts. This sequence joins TRBV4-2 and TRBJ1-5; no clear D. Trimming left V 4 bases short and J 1 base short, with 8 bases between. The CDR3 is made up of 14 amino acids. CDR1 is LGHNA and CDR2 is YNFKEQ in the germline V gene. CDR3: CASSPFLSNQPQHF. CDR3 nucleotides: TGTGCCAGCAGCCCATTCCTAAGCAATCAGCCCCAGCATTTT.

This clonotype turned up a few times. This sequence joins TRBV29-1 and TRBJ2-1; the match to TRBD2 covers 8 bases. CDR1 is SQVTM, CDR2 ANQGSEA, per germline. The V segment lost 0 bases and the J segment 6 bases; nucleotides outside the gene matches: 7. The CDR3 extends over 15 amino acids. CDR3 amino acids: CSVEEGRGGLNEQFF. CDR3 nucleotides: TGCAGCGTTGAAGAGGGTCGGGGGGGCCTCAATGAGCAGTTCTTC.

This clonotype appeared a few times. V usage is TRBV27 and J usage is TRBJ1-5; 7 bases agree with TRBD1. This CDR3 contains 12 residues. Germline-derived CDR1 and CDR2 are MNHEY and SMNVEV (reference sequence). V lost 4 bases, J lost 12 bases, and 6 bases stayed unmatched. In nucleotides, the CDR3 is TGTGCCAGCAGTTCCTCCGGGACAGTCCAGCATTTT. It specifies CASSSSGTVQHF.

This rearrangement joins TRBV6-4 to TRBJ2-1; D not resolved. The length of the CDR3 is 15 residues. Trimming removed 4 bases from V and 6 bases from J, with 16 bases in between. The germline V gene has CDR1 MRHNA and CDR2 SNTAGT. DNA of the CDR3: TGTGCCAGCAGTGTATCGGCAACCCCAGGCAATGAGCAGTTCTTC. Its protein product is CASSVSATPGNEQFF.

The rearrangement links TRBV19 to TRBJ2-2, with TRBD2 identical over 7 bases. V dropped 5 bases and J dropped 5; count of bases not matched to a gene: 11. CDR1 and CDR2 (germline): LNHDA, SQIVND (reference sequence). The CDR3 runs to 16 residues. CDR3 coding DNA: TGTGCCAGTAGTCCAACCTCAGGGCGGGGGACCGGGGAGCTGTTTTTT. It is translated as CASSPTSGRGTGELFF. The full variable domain, with the rest looked up from reference TRBV19 and TRBJ2-2, is DGGITQSPKYLFRKEGQNVTLSCEQNLNHDAMYWYRQDPGQGLRLIYYSQIVNDFQKGDIAEGYSVSREKKESFPLTVTSAQKNPTAFYLCASSPTSGRGTGELFFGEGSRLTVL.

The rearrangement uses TRBV4-1 and TRBJ2-1; 7 bases map to TRBD2. Germline CDR1 reads MGHRA; CDR2 reads YSYEKL. Trimming took 8 bases from V and 2 from J; bases not matched to a gene: 0. The CDR3 totals 12 residues. The CDR3 sequence is CASGGAYNEQFF. As DNA, the CDR3 is TGCGCCAGCGGGGGGGCCTACAATGAGCAGTTCTTC.

The J gene is TRBJ1-2, the V gene TRBV24-1; D not resolved. The V and J ends lost 2 bases and 1 base respectively, with 7 bases between them. This CDR3 is 14 amino acids long. CDR1 KGHDR and CDR2 SFDVKD come from the germline V gene. In DNA, the CDR3 is TGTGCCACCAGTGATTCCGGGCTTAACTATGGCTACACCTTC. Its translation is CATSDSGLNYGYTF.

This clonotype was counted a few times. This chain uses TRBV6-7 with TRBJ2-6, with D unclear. TRBV6-7 is placed among ORFs of uncertain function. There are 16 residues in the CDR3. Trimming took 2 bases from V and 4 from J, leaving 12 bases between them. CDR3 sequence (DNA): TGTGCCAGCAGTTACCTCTGGGCGCTGGGGGCCAACGTCCTGACTTTC. As protein: CASSYLWALGANVLTF.

V gene TRBV29-1 combines with J gene TRBJ2-5; TRBD1 is a possible D gene (6 bases). Trimming cost V 6 bases and J 5 bases, with 16 bases left between them. Germline CDR1 SQVTM, CDR2 ANQGSEA. This CDR3 is 13 amino acids long. The CDR3 protein is CSVHRDPLETQYF. The CDR3 DNA sequence: TGCAGCGTGCACAGGGATCCTTTGGAGACCCAGTACTTC.

This clonotype appeared a single time. The genes are TRBV6-5 and TRBJ1-1; D unresolved. V lost 5 bases and J 0 bases, leaving 13 bases between the germline ends. CDR3 length equals 15 residues. Germline V gene data show CDR1 as MNHEY and CDR2 as SVGAGI. In DNA, the CDR3 is TGTGCCAGCAGTCCCGTACAGCGATTGAACACTGAAGCTTTCTTT. This encodes CASSPVQRLNTEAFF.

V usage is TRBV6-5 and J usage is TRBJ1-6; weak D call: TRBD1 (5 bases). CDR1 is MNHEY, CDR2 SVGAGI, per germline. V lost 2 bases and J lost 14, with 13 bases in between. The CDR3 loop spans 13 amino acids. Here the CDR3 reads CASSYGGNGALHF. Here the CDR3 DNA reads TGTGCCAGCAGTTACGGGGGGAATGGGGCCCTCCACTTT.

The chain recombines TRBV10-3 with TRBJ2-7; unclear D gene. This CDR3 region has 14 residues. Looked up from germline, CDR1 is ENHRY and CDR2 is SYGVKD. Deletions cut 4 bases from V and 0 bases from J, with 10 bases between. The CDR3 coding sequence is TGTGCCATCAGTGGGGCAGGTAGCTCCTACGAGCAGTACTTC. It specifies CAISGAGSSYEQYF.

The table lists this clonotype with a few counts. The V call is TRBV12-3 or TRBV12-4, the J call TRBJ1-1; D unresolved. Trimming removed 6 bases at V and 2 bases at J, with 13 bases between. CDR3 length: 14 residues. The CDR3 DNA is TGTGCCAGCAGCTCCGCTACAGATAACACTGAAGCTTTCTTT. It yields the protein CASSSATDNTEAFF.

V is TRBV27 and J is TRBJ2-7; D is possibly TRBD2 (5 bases). This CDR3 region has 13 residues. From germline, CDR1 is MNHEY and CDR2 SMNVEV (reference sequence). V lost 6 bases and J lost 2, with 11 bases in between. The CDR3 sequence is CASRGLTAYEQYV. DNA of the CDR3: TGTGCCAGCAGAGGACTGACTGCCTACGAGCAGTACGTC.

This clonotype was seen a few times. V usage is TRBV12-3 or TRBV12-4 and J usage is TRBJ2-1; D is unclear. The V gene lost 6 bases and the J gene lost 4 bases, with 13 bases spanning the gap. This CDR3 comprises 14 residues. The CDR3 bases are TGTGCCAGCAGGCCCCAATCTTTATACAATGAGCAGTTCTTC. Translation: CASRPQSLYNEQFF.

About this clonotype: An end of the junction differs from the germline gene, which may be a read error. The J gene is TRBJ1-4, the V gene TRBV6-6, with 12 bases that match TRBD1. There are 18 residues in the CDR3. CDR1 and CDR2 from the germline V gene are MNHNY and SVGAGI (reference sequence). In nucleotides, the CDR3 is TGTGCCAGCAGCTGGTCCGAGGGACAGGGGGCAACTTATGAAAAACTGTTTTTT. Its protein product is CASSWSEGQGATYEKLFF.

This chain connects TRBV4-1 to TRBJ2-6; D remains ambiguous. This CDR3 region has 14 residues. Germline assignment: CDR1 MGHRA and CDR2 YSYEKL. Trimming removed 4 bases at V and 2 bases at J, with 6 bases between. As DNA, the CDR3 is TGCGCCAGCAGCCTTACTACTGGGGCCAACGTCCTGACTTTC. Encoded protein: CASSLTTGANVLTF.

A few counts support this clonotype. This chain links TRBV6-5 with TRBJ1-5; a weak D match, TRBD1 (6 bases). The ends were cut back, 8 bases at V and 0 bases at J, with 11 bases in the middle. Per the germline V gene, CDR1 is MNHEY and CDR2 is SVGAGI. This CDR3 contains 14 residues. CDR3 sequence: CASGGGYSNQPQHF. DNA for the CDR3: TGTGCCAGCGGAGGGGGGTATAGCAATCAGCCCCAGCATTTT.

The chain is built from TRBV29-1 and TRBJ2-7, with D perhaps TRBD1 (5 bases). Trimming left V 5 bases short and J 4 bases short, with 12 bases between. CDR3 size: 12 residues. CDR1 is SQVTM, CDR2 ANQGSEA, per germline. The DNA for the CDR3 is TGCAGCGTTTCAGGGATAAGGTACGAGCAGTACTTC. This gives the protein CSVSGIRYEQYF.

The chain couples TRBV29-1 to TRBJ1-2, with D unresolved. V was trimmed by 6 bases and J by 5 bases, leaving 10 bases between them. This CDR3 has 11 amino acids. Germline V gene data show CDR1 as SQVTM and CDR2 as ANQGSEA. The CDR3 loop reads CSVEGGYGYTF. CDR3 nucleotide sequence: TGCAGCGTCGAGGGAGGGTATGGCTACACCTTC.

V gene TRBV24-1 combines with J gene TRBJ2-2; unclear D gene. Per the germline V gene, CDR1 is KGHDR and CDR2 is SFDVKD. CDR3 length: 15 residues. Trimming removed 2 bases from V and 1 base from J, with 7 bases in between. This CDR3 reads CATSDSAGNTGELFF. The CDR3 DNA reads as TGTGCCACCAGTGATTCGGCAGGGAACACCGGGGAGCTGTTTTTT.

In this sample, this clonotype turned up a few times. V is TRBV19 and J is TRBJ2-1; D remains unclear. Germline CDR1 reads LNHDA; CDR2 reads SQIVND (reference sequence). V lost 3 bases to trimming and J lost 8 bases, with 11 bases between them. This CDR3 spans 13 amino acids. The CDR3 bases are TGTGCCAGTAGTATTGATAGGGTAGATGAGCAGTTCTTC. Amino acid sequence: CASSIDRVDEQFF.

DNA for the CDR3: TGTGCCAGTAGTGCTAATGGCTACACCTTC. Protein product: CASSANGYTF. This sequence joins TRBV19 and TRBJ1-2; D gene unclear. Trimming stripped 5 bases from V and 6 bases from J, with 4 bases between. The CDR3 length is 10 residues. CDR1 and CDR2 (germline): LNHDA, SQIVND (reference sequence).

The rearrangement joins TRBV27 to TRBJ2-7; TRBD1 agrees at 9 bases. The germline V gene encodes CDR1 MNHEY and CDR2 SMNVEV (reference sequence). V lost 5 bases, J lost 1 base, and 6 bases stayed unmatched. The CDR3 sequence is 15 residues long. CDR3 DNA sequence: TGTGCCAGCAGTGTGACAGGGGGAGTGTCCTACGAGCAGTACTTC. Protein sequence: CASSVTGGVSYEQYF.

This clonotype appeared a few times. V usage is TRBV11-2 and J usage is TRBJ1-1, with 9 nucleotides matching TRBD1. Germline lookup yields CDR1 SGHAT and CDR2 FQNNGV. The CDR3 totals 13 residues. V shed 5 bases, J shed 11 bases, and the junction held 9 bases outside the gene matches. Here the CDR3 DNA reads TGTGCCAGCAGCCCGCGGACAGGGGCTGGCGCTTTCTTT. Its translation: CASSPRTGAGAFF.